The clone carrying this T cell receptor beta chain has just one count. Looked up from germline, CDR1 is SGHTA and CDR2 is FQGNSA. This CDR3 is 15 amino acids long. Trimming took 0 bases from V and 6 from J; bases not matched to a gene: 5. The sample comes from a study of blood T cell repertoires in COVID-19. Study-level background: The origin of the acute and convalescent COVID-19 samples was the United States, Italy and Spain. Sample material is recorded as cDNA or gDNA derived from T cells, B-cell-depleted T cells, or PBMCs.

Cohorts were assigned according to the clinical history that participants reported. Original processing methods: For nucleated cells, counts were estimated from reference gene primer amplification. The table came from immunoSEQ multiplex PCR; TCRdb's copy has only in-frame clones and leaves some out. V, J and clone size are taken as reported in that table, and D and trimming were inferred from the DNA itself. The sample holds about 150,000 clones; roughly 90% are singletons and the top ten take less than 8%. This clonotype originated in a woman between 50 and 59 years old who had recovered from COVID-19. The sequencing input was PBMCs or T cells enriched from blood (not recorded which). This chain connects TRBV7-2 to TRBJ2-7, with 10 bases aligning to TRBD2. This CDR3 is CASSLAPSGGTEQYF. The CDR3 coding sequence is TGTGCCAGCAGCTTAGCTCCTAGCGGGGGAACCGAGCAGTACTTC. The complete variable domain, with remaining parts taken from reference TRBV7-2 and TRBJ2-7, reads GAGVSQSPSNKVTEKGKDVELRCDPISGHTALYWYRQSLGQGLEFLIYFQGNSAPDKSGLPSDRFSAERTGGSVSTLTIQRTQQEDSAVYLCASSLAPSGGTEQYFGPGTRLTVT.